This TCR beta chain was found in a study of shared clonotypes between healthy human individuals. The study's findings and limits: Some naive CD4 clonotypes, roughly 4.5%, turned up in common across several donors.

Comments on this clone: Antigen unknown.

The DNA input per sorted-subset replicate PCR was 200 ng, corresponding to some 30,000 T cell genomes. Here immunoSEQ multiplex PCR was the method, and the copy in TCRdb shows in-frame clones only, minus some. The data show 2 million to 2.5 million clones, about 94% seen once. CDR3 length equals 16 residues. V shed 7 bases and J shed 3 bases, with 21 bases lying between them. In germline, CDR1 is LNHDA, CDR2 SQIVND (reference sequence). Study donors comprised healthy, HIV-negative adults devoid of recent acute infection or vaccination. Those who donated, Caucasian adults without exception, all lived in Nashville, Tennessee.

The chain employs TRBV19 and TRBJ1-2; no definite D call. The sample was naive CD4+ T cells sorted from blood. Subset noted: CD45RA+ positively selected. The source of this sequence is a man between 18 and 29 years old in good health. The CDR3, as DNA: TGTGCCAGTACCCCTGTTGGCAGCCAGCCGCACTATGGCTACACCTTC. Encoded protein: CASTPVGSQPHYGYTF.